This TCR beta chain was retrieved from a study of cytomegalovirus exposure and HLA in healthy donors. Study-wide results and limits: First-cohort TCR clusters tended to co-occur in the 130 or so validation repertoires, a later analysis found. In vitro assays verified that three CMV-associated chains recognized CMV antigens specifically. The classifier reportedly diagnosed cytomegalovirus status with high specificity and sensitivity.

This table comes from immunoSEQ multiplex PCR, and its TCRdb copy is limited to in-frame clones, with some not included. Of about 44,000 clones detected, 90% to 95% appear once; the ten largest clones hold 2.1%. Of note for this clone: Its specificity is not known.

The ends lost 4 bases at V and 10 bases at J; junction bases unmatched: 11. The CDR3 spans 16 residues. In germline, CDR1 is MGHRA, CDR2 YSYEKL. While the first cohort had several hundred subjects, the donors belonged to the separate validation cohort of roughly 130 subjects. The clonotype comes from a young woman in good health and CMV-seronegative. The sequencing input was PBMCs. The chain combines TRBV4-1 with TRBJ2-1; TRBD2 matches 12 bases. The CDR3 DNA follows: TGCGCCAGCAGCCCCCTAACTAGCGGGGGGTCAGAGGAGCAGTTCTTC. It yields the protein CASSPLTSGGSEEQFF.